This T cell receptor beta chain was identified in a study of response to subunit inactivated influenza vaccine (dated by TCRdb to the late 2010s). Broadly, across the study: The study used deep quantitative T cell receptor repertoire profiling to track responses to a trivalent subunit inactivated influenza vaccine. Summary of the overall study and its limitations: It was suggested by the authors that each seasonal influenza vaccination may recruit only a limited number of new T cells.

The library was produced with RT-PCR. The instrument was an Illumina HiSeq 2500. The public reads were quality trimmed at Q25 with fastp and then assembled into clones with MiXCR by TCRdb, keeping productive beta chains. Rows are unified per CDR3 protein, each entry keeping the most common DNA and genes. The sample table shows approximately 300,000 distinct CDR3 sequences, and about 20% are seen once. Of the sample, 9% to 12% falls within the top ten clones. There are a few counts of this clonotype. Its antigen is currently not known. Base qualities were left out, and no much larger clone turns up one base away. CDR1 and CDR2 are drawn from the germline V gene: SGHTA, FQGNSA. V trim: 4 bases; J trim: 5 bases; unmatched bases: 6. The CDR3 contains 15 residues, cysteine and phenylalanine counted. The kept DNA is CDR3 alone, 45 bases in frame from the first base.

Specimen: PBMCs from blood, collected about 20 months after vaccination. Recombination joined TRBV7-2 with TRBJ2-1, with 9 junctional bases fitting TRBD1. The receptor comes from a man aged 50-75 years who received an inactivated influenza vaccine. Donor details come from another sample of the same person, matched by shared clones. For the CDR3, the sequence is CASSSDRGIHNEQFF. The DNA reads TGTGCCAGCAGCTCGGACAGGGGTATACACAATGAGCAGTTCTTC.